This TCR beta chain emerged from a study of T cells in Graves' hyperthyroidism and ophthalmopathy. Whole-study results and caveats: The model identified upcoming ophthalmopathy a median around 7.1 months ahead of onset.

RNA transcripts were the template for amplifying TCR beta CDR3 regions. First-round RT-PCR targeting the TCR CDR3 was performed with the HTBI primer set. TCRdb reanalysed the multiplex PCR reads using MiXCR and keeps one entry per CDR3 protein. The table has roughly 740,000 distinct CDR3 sequences, around 17% seen once. Between the trimmed V and J ends, which lost 4 bases and 2 bases, there was a span of 9 bases. The CDR3 length is 13 residues. The germline CDR1 and CDR2 sequences are SQVTM and ANQGSEA. On this clonotype itself: Antigen: not known.

Exclusions: uncontrolled infection, other autoimmune disease, pregnancy, lactation. Used for diagnoses were clinical symptoms, serum thyroxine and TRAb, thyroid ultrasound and orbital computed tomography. This receptor was identified in a young man with Graves' hyperthyroidism. The rearrangement joins TRBV29-1 to TRBJ1-5; no definite D call. The specimen sequenced was blood. CDR3 residues: CSVVLDGNQPQHF. CDR3 nucleotides: TGCAGCGTTGTCTTGGATGGCAATCAGCCCCAGCATTTT.